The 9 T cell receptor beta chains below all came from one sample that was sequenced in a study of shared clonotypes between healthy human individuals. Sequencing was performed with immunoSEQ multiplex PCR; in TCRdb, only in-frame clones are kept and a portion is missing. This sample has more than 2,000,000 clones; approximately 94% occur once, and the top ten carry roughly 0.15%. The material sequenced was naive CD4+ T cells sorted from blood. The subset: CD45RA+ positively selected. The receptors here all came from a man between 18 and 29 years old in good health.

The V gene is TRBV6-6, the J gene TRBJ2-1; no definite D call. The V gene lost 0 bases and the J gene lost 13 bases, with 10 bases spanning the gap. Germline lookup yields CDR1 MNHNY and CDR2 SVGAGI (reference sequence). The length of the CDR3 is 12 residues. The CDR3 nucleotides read TGTGCCAGCAGTTACTCGGCAGGCCGACAGTTCTTC. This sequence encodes CASSYSAGRQFF.

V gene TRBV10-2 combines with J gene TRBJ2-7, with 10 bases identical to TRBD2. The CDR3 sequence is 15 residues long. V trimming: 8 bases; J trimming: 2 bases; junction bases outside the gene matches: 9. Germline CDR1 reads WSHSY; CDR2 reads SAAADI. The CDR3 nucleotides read TGCGCCAGCCCGAAACCGCTAGCGGGGGCCTACGAGCAGTACTTC. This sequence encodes CASPKPLAGAYEQYF.

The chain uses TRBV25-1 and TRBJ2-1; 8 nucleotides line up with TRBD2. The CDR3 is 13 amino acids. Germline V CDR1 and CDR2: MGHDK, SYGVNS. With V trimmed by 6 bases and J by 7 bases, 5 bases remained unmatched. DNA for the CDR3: TGTGCCAGCAGGACTAGCGACCGTAATGAGCAGTTCTTC. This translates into CASRTSDRNEQFF.

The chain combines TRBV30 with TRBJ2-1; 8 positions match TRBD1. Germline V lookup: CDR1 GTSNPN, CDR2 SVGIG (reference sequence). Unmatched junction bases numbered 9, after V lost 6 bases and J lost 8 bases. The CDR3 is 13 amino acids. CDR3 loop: CACTRDRRHEQFF. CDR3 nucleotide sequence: TGTGCCTGTACCCGGGACAGGCGGCATGAGCAGTTCTTC.

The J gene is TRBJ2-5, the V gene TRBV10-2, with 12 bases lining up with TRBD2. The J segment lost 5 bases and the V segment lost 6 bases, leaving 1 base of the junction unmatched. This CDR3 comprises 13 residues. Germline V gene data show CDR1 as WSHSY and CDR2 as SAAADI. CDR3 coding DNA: TGCGCCAGCAGGCTAGCGGGGGGGGAGACCCAGTACTTC. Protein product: CASRLAGGETQYF.

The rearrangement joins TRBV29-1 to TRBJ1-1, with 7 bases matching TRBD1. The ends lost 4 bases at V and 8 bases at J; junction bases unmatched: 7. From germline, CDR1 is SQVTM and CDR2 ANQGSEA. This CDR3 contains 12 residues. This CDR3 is CSVGGQAEEAFF. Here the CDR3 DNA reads TGCAGCGTTGGTGGACAGGCCGAGGAAGCTTTCTTT.

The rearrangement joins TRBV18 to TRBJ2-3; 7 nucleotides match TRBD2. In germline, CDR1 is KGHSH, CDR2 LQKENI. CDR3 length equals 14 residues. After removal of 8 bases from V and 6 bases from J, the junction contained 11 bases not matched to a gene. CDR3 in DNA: TGTGCCAGCCGAACTAGCGCCCAAGGTGATACGCAGTATTTT. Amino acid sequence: CASRTSAQGDTQYF.

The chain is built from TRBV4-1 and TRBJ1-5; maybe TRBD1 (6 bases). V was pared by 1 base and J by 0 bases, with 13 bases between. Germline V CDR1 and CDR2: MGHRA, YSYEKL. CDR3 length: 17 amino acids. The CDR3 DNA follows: TGCGCCAGCAGCCAAGGACGGGGACAAATTAGCAATCAGCCCCAGCATTTT. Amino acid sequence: CASSQGRGQISNQPQHF.

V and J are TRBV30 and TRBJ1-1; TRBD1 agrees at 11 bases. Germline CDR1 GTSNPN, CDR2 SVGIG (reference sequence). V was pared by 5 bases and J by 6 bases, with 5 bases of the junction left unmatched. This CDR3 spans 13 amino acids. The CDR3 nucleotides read TGTGCCTGGGTCCGGGACAGGGGGGCTGAAGCTTTCTTT. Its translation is CAWVRDRGAEAFF.